This TCR beta chain was captured by sequencing in a study of blood T cell repertoires in COVID-19. Study-level information: Material from acute and convalescent COVID-19 was sourced from the United States, Italy and Spain.

How the authors handled the data: Amplification of reference gene primers was used by the study to estimate nucleated cell counts. The protocol was immunoSEQ multiplex PCR, while the TCRdb copy is restricted to in-frame clones and leaves out a portion. The DNA was the basis for D and trimming; V, J and clone size are from that table. The sample consists of about 480,000 clones, approximately 88% of them appearing once. Germline V gives CDR1 SGHRS, CDR2 YFSETQ. CDR3 length equals 14 residues. V shed 7 bases and J shed 0 bases, with 14 bases lying between them. Donors were grouped by their self-reported clinical history. Recovery meant two consecutive negative NP/OP PCR tests, professional clearance, or resolved symptoms.

The TCR sequence derives from a woman between 40 and 50 years old who had recovered from COVID-19. V is TRBV5-1 and J is TRBJ2-7; D possibly corresponds to TRBD1 (6 bases). The sequencing sample was made of PBMCs or T cells enriched from blood (not recorded which). The CDR3 here is CASANRDNSYEQYF. Here the CDR3 DNA reads TGCGCCAGCGCGAACCGGGACAACTCCTACGAGCAGTACTTC.